Sequencing of this T cell receptor (beta chain) was carried out in a study of metastatic and nonmetastatic thyroid tumors. At the level of the study: Thyroid patients, malignant and benign, had repertoires compared across blood and tumor or nodule tissue.

Thyroid surgery took place with no prior treatment in any patient. This clone was observed many times. Methods used by the authors: To classify distant metastasis in papillary thyroid cancer, a model was built from CDR3 differences across clinicopathological groups. TCRdb re-called clones via MiXCR from the PCR reads. These V and J calls rely on TCRdb rather than the paper's analysis. The table records over 25,000 clones, over 15% of them present only once. The clonotype was recovered from a female donor with papillary thyroid cancer or a benign thyroid nodule (not recorded which). Some clones in this sample may be carry-over from other donors' samples. Sequencing was done on a sample of blood.

The CDR3: CASSFLGRSPGNTIYF. The CDR3 coding sequence is TGTGCCAGCAGCTTCCTCGGAAGAAGTCCTGGAAACACCATATATTTT. The V gene is TRBV5-6, the J gene TRBJ1-3; no firm D call. The germline gives CDR1 SGHDT, CDR2 YYEEEE. Trimming took 2 bases from V and 2 from J, leaving 14 bases between them. The CDR3 totals 16 residues.